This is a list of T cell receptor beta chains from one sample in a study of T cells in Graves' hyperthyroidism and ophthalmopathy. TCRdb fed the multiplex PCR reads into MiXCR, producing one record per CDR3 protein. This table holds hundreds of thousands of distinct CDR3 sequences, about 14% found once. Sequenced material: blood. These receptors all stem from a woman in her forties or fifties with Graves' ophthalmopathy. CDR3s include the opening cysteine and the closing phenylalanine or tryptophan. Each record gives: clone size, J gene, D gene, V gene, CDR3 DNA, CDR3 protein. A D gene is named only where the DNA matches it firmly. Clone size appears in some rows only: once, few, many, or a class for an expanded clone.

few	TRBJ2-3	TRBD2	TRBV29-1	TGCAGCGCCGGACTGTCCTCTAGCGGGAGGGCAGATACGCAGTATTTT	CSAGLSSSGRADTQYF
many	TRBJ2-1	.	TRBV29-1	TGCAGCGTTGAAGATAGGAAGACAGGACACAGCTCCTACAATGAGCAGTTCTTC	CSVEDRKTGHSSYNEQFF
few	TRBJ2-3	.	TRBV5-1	TGCGCCAGCAGCCACCGGACCGGGAGCACAGATACGCAGTATTTT	CASSHRTGSTDTQYF
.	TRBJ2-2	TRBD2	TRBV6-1	TGTGCCAGCAGTGTAGCGGGAGGAACGAACACCGGGGAGCTGTTTTTT	CASSVAGGTNTGELFF
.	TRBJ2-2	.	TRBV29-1	TGCAGCGTCCCCCTCGCGGACGCGAACACCGGGGAGCTGTTTTTT	CSVPLADANTGELFF
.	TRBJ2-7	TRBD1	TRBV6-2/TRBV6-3	TGTGCCAGCAGTTACTCAACACCCGGGACAGAGGGTTACGAGCAGTACTTC	CASSYSTPGTEGYEQYF
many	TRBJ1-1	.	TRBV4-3	TGCGCCAGCAGCCAAGTGGAAGGAAACACTGAAGCTTTCTTT	CASSQVEGNTEAFF
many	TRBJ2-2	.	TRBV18	TGTGCCAGCTCACCACCCGACAGGCCCGGGGAACTGTTTTTT	CASSPPDRPGELFF
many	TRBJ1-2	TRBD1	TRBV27	TGTGCCAGCAGCTACAAGAAGGACAGGGGGCCCTATGGCTACACCTTC	CASSYKKDRGPYGYTF
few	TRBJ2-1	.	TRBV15	TGTGCCACCAGCAGAGATAAGATTTCCGGGTATGAGCAGTTCTTC	CATSRDKISGYEQFF
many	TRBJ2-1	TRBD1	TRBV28	TGTGCCAGCACCCTGACAGGGGACAATGAGCAGTTCTTC	CASTLTGDNEQFF
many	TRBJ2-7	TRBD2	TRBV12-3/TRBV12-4	TGTGCCAGCAGCTCCCCGGCGCTAGCGGGAGCTGGGGAGCAGTACTTC	CASSSPALAGAGEQYF
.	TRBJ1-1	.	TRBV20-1	TGCAGTGCTAGAGTCCTTGCAGGGGTAACTGAAGCTTTCTTT	CSARVLAGVTEAFF
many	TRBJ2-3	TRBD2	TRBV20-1	TGCAGTGCTAGCCGGGAGGTTGCAGATACGCAGTATTTT	CSASREVADTQYF
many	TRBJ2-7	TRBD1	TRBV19	TGTGCCAGCTCACCTCGACAGGGTACGACCTACGAGCAGTACTTC	CASSPRQGTTYEQYF
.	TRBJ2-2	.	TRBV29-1	TGCAGCGTTGTTCGTGGGAATGGCGGGGAGCTGTTTTTT	CSVVRGNGGELFF
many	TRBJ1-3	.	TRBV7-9	TGTGCCAGCAGCTTATCCGGGGAGGGAAACACCATATATTTT	CASSLSGEGNTIYF
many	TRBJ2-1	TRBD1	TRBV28	TGTGCCAGCAGTTCAACCCGCACAGGGGATGAGCAGTTCTTC	CASSSTRTGDEQFF
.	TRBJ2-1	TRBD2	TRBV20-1	TGCAGTGCTTCCGGGACTAGAAACGACAATGAGCAGTTCTTC	CSASGTRNDNEQFF
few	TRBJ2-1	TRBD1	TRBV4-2	TGTGCCAGCAGCCAAAGGGCCGGGACAGGGGATATGAATGAGCAGTTCTTC	CASSQRAGTGDMNEQFF
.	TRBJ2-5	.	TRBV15	TGTGCCACCAGCAGTAACGAAGAGACCCAGTACTTC	CATSSNEETQYF
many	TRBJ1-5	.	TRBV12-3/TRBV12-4	TGTGCCAGCAGCCTAAGATATCCGCCCCAGCATTTT	CASSLRYPPQHF
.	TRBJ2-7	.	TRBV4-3	TGCGCCAGCAGCCAAGTGAATGGGCGGTCCCCCTACGAGCAGTACTTC	CASSQVNGRSPYEQYF
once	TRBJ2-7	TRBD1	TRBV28	TGTGCCAGCAGTGTTGCCGGGACAGGGATCGACGAGCAGTACTTC	CASSVAGTGIDEQYF
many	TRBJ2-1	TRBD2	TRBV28	TGTGCCAGCAGCCTCATATTAGGCGGGGGGCTCTACAATGAGCAGTTCTTC	CASSLILGGGLYNEQFF
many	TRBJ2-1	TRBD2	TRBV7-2	TGTGCCAGCAGCCGAGATGGGACTAAGCAGTTCTTC	CASSRDGTKQFF
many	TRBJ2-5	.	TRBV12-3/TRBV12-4	TGTGCCAGCAGTTTTTGGAGGGACGCCCAAGAGACCCAGTACTTC	CASSFWRDAQETQYF
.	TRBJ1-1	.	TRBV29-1	TGCAGCGTTACGCGGGGGCCAGGAAACACTGAAGCTTTCTTT	CSVTRGPGNTEAFF
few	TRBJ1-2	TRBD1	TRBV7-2	TGTGCCAGCAGCACGACAGGGGGCAACTATGGCTACACCTTC	CASSTTGGNYGYTF
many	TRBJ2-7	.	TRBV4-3	TGCGCCAGCAGCCAAGATCTAGCAACCGCCCCCTACGAGCAGTACTTC	CASSQDLATAPYEQYF
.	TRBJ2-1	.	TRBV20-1	TGCAGTGCTATTTGGGCGAGCTCCTACAATGAGCAGTTCTTC	CSAIWASSYNEQFF
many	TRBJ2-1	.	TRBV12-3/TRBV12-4	TGTGCCAGCACTCAGGGGCGTCGGTACAATGAGCAGTTCTTC	CASTQGRRYNEQFF
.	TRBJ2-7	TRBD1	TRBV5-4	TGTGCCAGCACTCCCCACAGGGGGAGTACCTACGAGCAGTACTTC	CASTPHRGSTYEQYF
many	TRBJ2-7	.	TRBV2	TGTGCCAGCAGTTGGGGGACGTACTCCTACGAGCAGTACTTC	CASSWGTYSYEQYF
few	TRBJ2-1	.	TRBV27	TGTGCCAGCAGTTTTTCCAGCGGACAAAATGAGCAGTTCTTC	CASSFSSGQNEQFF
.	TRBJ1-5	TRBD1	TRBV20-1	TGCAGTGCTAGAGACAAATATAACAGGGGAGGTCAGCCCCAGCATTTT	CSARDKYNRGGQPQHF
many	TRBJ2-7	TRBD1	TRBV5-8	TGTGCCAGCAGCCTACAGGGGGTCCTCTACGAGCAGTACTTC	CASSLQGVLYEQYF
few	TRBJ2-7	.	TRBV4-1	TGCGCCAGCAGCCACGAGTTACGGGGCTTCAGCGACGAGCAGTACTTC	CASSHELRGFSDEQYF
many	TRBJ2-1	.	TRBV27	TGTGCCAGCAGTTTAGGGAGTGGGATCTACAATGAGCAGTTCTTC	CASSLGSGIYNEQFF
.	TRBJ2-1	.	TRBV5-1	TGCGCCAGCAGCTGGGACGTAGACAATGAGCAGTTCTTC	CASSWDVDNEQFF
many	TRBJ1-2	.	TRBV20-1	TGCAGTGCTAGAGATCCCGGGACCTTACCCCGGGGCTACACCTTC	CSARDPGTLPRGYTF
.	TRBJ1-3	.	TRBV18	TGTGCCAGCTCACCACGCGGGGATGGAAACACCATATATTTT	CASSPRGDGNTIYF
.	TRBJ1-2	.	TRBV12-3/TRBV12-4	TGTGCCAGCAGTTTTGAGTATGACTACACCTTC	CASSFEYDYTF
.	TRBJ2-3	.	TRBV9	TGTGCCAGCAGCGTAGGGGGGGCTGTGGATACGCAGTATTTT	CASSVGGAVDTQYF
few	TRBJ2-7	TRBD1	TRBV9	TGTGCCAGCAGCCCCACTGCCGGGACAGGGGTTGTCGAGCAGTACTTC	CASSPTAGTGVVEQYF
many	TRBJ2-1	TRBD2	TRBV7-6	TGTGCCAGCAGCCACAGACTAGCGGGCAATGAGCAGTTCTTC	CASSHRLAGNEQFF
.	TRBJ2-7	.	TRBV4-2	TGTGCCAGCAGCCAAGGTCTCCAGGGGAGCAGCTACGAGCAGTACTTC	CASSQGLQGSSYEQYF
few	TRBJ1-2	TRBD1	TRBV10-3	TGTGCCATCAGGGGGGACAGGAGCTATGGCTACACCTTC	CAIRGDRSYGYTF
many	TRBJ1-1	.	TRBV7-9	TGTGCCAGCAGCTTAGCGGCAGGACCTGAAGCTTTCTTT	CASSLAAGPEAFF
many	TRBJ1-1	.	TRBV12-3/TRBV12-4	TGTGCCAGCAGTTTCAGGGTTCGGTCTTTCTTT	CASSFRVRSFF